The rows below give T cell receptor beta chains drawn from one sample of a study of long-term antiretroviral therapy in people with HIV. Only in-frame clones appear in the TCRdb table, and some are missing; sequencing was by immunoSEQ multiplex PCR. The profile shows some 25,000 clones, 80% to 90% of them singletons. Source: unsorted PBMCs, taken 1.2 years after starting antiretroviral therapy. Receptors were obtained from a man between 50 and 59 years old with HIV. CDR3s include the opening cysteine and the closing phenylalanine or tryptophan. D genes are given only for firm matches. The size of a clone is reported for some rows only, either as once, few or many, or as a class for expanded clones.

cdr3_nt: TGCGCCAGCAGCTTGGCGACTAGCGGGGGAAGCACAGATACGCAGTATTTT
cdr3_aa: CASSLATSGGSTDTQYF
j_call: TRBJ2-3
d_call: TRBD2
v_call: TRBV5-1
clone_size: -

cdr3_nt: TGTGCCAGCAGCCCTTTCCTGACGGGTTCAGATACGCAGTATTTT
cdr3_aa: CASSPFLTGSDTQYF
j_call: TRBJ2-3
d_call: -
v_call: TRBV28
clone_size: -

cdr3_nt: TGTGCCAGCAGTTTAGAGGGCGCGTTGACTAATGAAAAACTGTTTTTT
cdr3_aa: CASSLEGALTNEKLFF
j_call: TRBJ1-4
d_call: -
v_call: TRBV28
clone_size: -

cdr3_nt: TGTGCCATCAGTGCGGCGGGGGAGACCCAGTACTTC
cdr3_aa: CAISAAGETQYF
j_call: TRBJ2-5
d_call: -
v_call: TRBV10-3
clone_size: -

cdr3_nt: TGTGCCATCAGTGACGCAGATACGCAGTATTTT
cdr3_aa: CAISDADTQYF
j_call: TRBJ2-3
d_call: -
v_call: TRBV10-3
clone_size: -

cdr3_nt: TGCGCCAGCAGCTTGAAGACCCAGAACTATGGCTACACCTTC
cdr3_aa: CASSLKTQNYGYTF
j_call: TRBJ1-2
d_call: -
v_call: TRBV5-1
clone_size: once

cdr3_nt: TGTGCCAGCAGTGAAGGGCCAGACGTCTTCTATGGCTACACCTTC
cdr3_aa: CASSEGPDVFYGYTF
j_call: TRBJ1-2
d_call: -
v_call: TRBV6-1
clone_size: few

cdr3_nt: TGTGCCAGCAGCTTAGATAGAAGGGACATACCGAACACTGAAGCTTTCTTT
cdr3_aa: CASSLDRRDIPNTEAFF
j_call: TRBJ1-1
d_call: -
v_call: TRBV11-2
clone_size: once

cdr3_nt: TGTGCCAGCAGTCCCAGAGGAGGGAGCAGCTACGAGCAGTACTTC
cdr3_aa: CASSPRGGSSYEQYF
j_call: TRBJ2-7
d_call: -
v_call: TRBV6-1
clone_size: -

cdr3_nt: TGTGCCAGCAGCACCGGACAGGGGGCGCTGGCTGAAGCTTTCTTT
cdr3_aa: CASSTGQGALAEAFF
j_call: TRBJ1-1
d_call: TRBD1
v_call: TRBV7-8
clone_size: -

cdr3_nt: TGTGCCAGTAGTAGGGAGGACCGGGGTACGCAGTATTTT
cdr3_aa: CASSREDRGTQYF
j_call: TRBJ2-3
d_call: -
v_call: TRBV19
clone_size: -

cdr3_nt: TGCGCCAGCAGCCGAGTCCCTAGCGGGGGGGACATTCAGTACTTC
cdr3_aa: CASSRVPSGGDIQYF
j_call: TRBJ2-4
d_call: TRBD2
v_call: TRBV4-1
clone_size: few

cdr3_nt: TGTGCCAGCAGTTTACGAGGGACAGGGGTAGCCGGGGCCAACGTCCTGACTTTC
cdr3_aa: CASSLRGTGVAGANVLTF
j_call: TRBJ2-6
d_call: TRBD1
v_call: TRBV28
clone_size: -

cdr3_nt: TGCGCCAGCAGCTTGGTTAGCGGGGTGTACACCGGGGAGCTGTTTTTT
cdr3_aa: CASSLVSGVYTGELFF
j_call: TRBJ2-2
d_call: TRBD2
v_call: TRBV5-1
clone_size: -

cdr3_nt: TGCAGCGCAAGATCGGGGGGGAGTGGCACAGATACGCAGTATTTT
cdr3_aa: CSARSGGSGTDTQYF
j_call: TRBJ2-3
d_call: TRBD2
v_call: TRBV29-1
clone_size: -

cdr3_nt: TGTGCCAGCAGCTCCGGACAGGGGGCAGGGGGGACCACAGATACGCAGTATTTT
cdr3_aa: CASSSGQGAGGTTDTQYF
j_call: TRBJ2-3
d_call: TRBD1
v_call: TRBV6-4
clone_size: -

cdr3_nt: TGTGCCACCTACTCAGGACAGGGGAGGGTCGGGGAGCTGTTTTTT
cdr3_aa: CATYSGQGRVGELFF
j_call: TRBJ2-2
d_call: TRBD1
v_call: TRBV6-1
clone_size: -

cdr3_nt: TGTGCCAGCAGCTTCACAGATACGCAGTATTTT
cdr3_aa: CASSFTDTQYF
j_call: TRBJ2-3
d_call: -
v_call: TRBV7-8
clone_size: once

cdr3_nt: TGTGCCAGCACCCGGGACAGACTAAACTATGGCTACACCTTC
cdr3_aa: CASTRDRLNYGYTF
j_call: TRBJ1-2
d_call: TRBD1
v_call: TRBV7-2
clone_size: -

cdr3_nt: TGTGCCAGCAGCCCTGAGCGGGGGCCGCAAGAGACCCAGTACTTC
cdr3_aa: CASSPERGPQETQYF
j_call: TRBJ2-5
d_call: TRBD2
v_call: TRBV7-2
clone_size: -

cdr3_nt: TGTGCCAGCAGCCTTTCCTCTCGGGGTGCGCAGTACTTC
cdr3_aa: CASSLSSRGAQYF
j_call: TRBJ2-7
d_call: -
v_call: TRBV5-6
clone_size: -

cdr3_nt: TGTGCCAGCAGCTTAGGCCGGACCGGGGAGCTGTTTTTT
cdr3_aa: CASSLGRTGELFF
j_call: TRBJ2-2
d_call: -
v_call: TRBV13
clone_size: -

cdr3_nt: TGTGCCAGCAGTGCCAGGCCTTCTGGGGAGTACACTGAAGCTTTCTTT
cdr3_aa: CASSARPSGEYTEAFF
j_call: TRBJ1-1
d_call: -
v_call: TRBV6-1
clone_size: few

cdr3_nt: TGTGCCAGCTCAGGATCGAACACCGGGGAGCTGTTTTTT
cdr3_aa: CASSGSNTGELFF
j_call: TRBJ2-2
d_call: -
v_call: TRBV9
clone_size: -

cdr3_nt: TGTGCCAGCAGTGTCACTTTCTCCATGGACGACAACATTCAGTACTTC
cdr3_aa: CASSVTFSMDDNIQYF
j_call: TRBJ2-4
d_call: -
v_call: TRBV6-6
clone_size: -

cdr3_nt: TGTGCCAGCAGTTCAAGGGGGGACCAGCGAAGATTC
cdr3_aa: CASSSRGDQRRF
j_call: TRBJ1-2
d_call: -
v_call: TRBV28
clone_size: -

cdr3_nt: TGTGCCAGCAGTATCGACAGGGAAGTAGCTGAAGCTTTCTTT
cdr3_aa: CASSIDREVAEAFF
j_call: TRBJ1-1
d_call: TRBD1
v_call: TRBV27
clone_size: -

cdr3_nt: TGTGCCAGCAGCGTAGTCGGAGGGCACGGAGAAAAACTGTTTTTT
cdr3_aa: CASSVVGGHGEKLFF
j_call: TRBJ1-4
d_call: -
v_call: TRBV9
clone_size: -

cdr3_nt: TGTGCCACCAGCAGACGGACAGGGCGGCACAATGGCTACACCTTC
cdr3_aa: CATSRRTGRHNGYTF
j_call: TRBJ1-2
d_call: TRBD1
v_call: TRBV15
clone_size: -

cdr3_nt: TGTGCCAGCACCCCGGGGGCGAGAAGTTCACCCCTCCACTTT
cdr3_aa: CASTPGARSSPLHF
j_call: TRBJ1-6
d_call: -
v_call: TRBV7-2
clone_size: few

cdr3_nt: TGTGCCAGCAGCTTAAATAGGGGGGATACGCAGTATTTT
cdr3_aa: CASSLNRGDTQYF
j_call: TRBJ2-3
d_call: -
v_call: TRBV7-6
clone_size: -

cdr3_nt: TGTGCCAGCAGCCGTGGGTTGAACACTGAAGCTTTCTTT
cdr3_aa: CASSRGLNTEAFF
j_call: TRBJ1-1
d_call: -
v_call: TRBV11-2
clone_size: -

cdr3_nt: TGTGCCACCAGACGTGGGGGCGCCGAGAACACTGAAGCTTTCTTT
cdr3_aa: CATRRGGAENTEAFF
j_call: TRBJ1-1
d_call: -
v_call: TRBV28
clone_size: -

cdr3_nt: TGTGCCAGCAGTGAAGGACGAGGCGGTCAGCCCCAGCATTTT
cdr3_aa: CASSEGRGGQPQHF
j_call: TRBJ1-5
d_call: -
v_call: TRBV6-1
clone_size: -

cdr3_nt: TGTGCCAGCAACCCCACGAGAGGCCAGCCCCAGAACACCGGGGAGCTGTTTTTT
cdr3_aa: CASNPTRGQPQNTGELFF
j_call: TRBJ2-2
d_call: -
v_call: TRBV4-2
clone_size: -

cdr3_nt: TGTGCCAGCAGTCCCAGGGGGCAGGGTGGCTACACCTTC
cdr3_aa: CASSPRGQGGYTF
j_call: TRBJ1-2
d_call: TRBD1
v_call: TRBV27
clone_size: -

cdr3_nt: TGTGCCAGCAGCTTCGGACAGGCGGGAATTGGAAGAGGTCAGCCCCAGCATTTT
cdr3_aa: CASSFGQAGIGRGQPQHF
j_call: TRBJ1-5
d_call: TRBD1
v_call: TRBV7-8
clone_size: -

cdr3_nt: TGCGCCAGCAGCTTGGAAGGCTCGAACACTGAAGCTTTCTTT
cdr3_aa: CASSLEGSNTEAFF
j_call: TRBJ1-1
d_call: -
v_call: TRBV5-1
clone_size: -

cdr3_nt: TGTGCCAGCAGTGCGGGGTCTGTAGCCCCCGGGGAGCTGTTTTTT
cdr3_aa: CASSAGSVAPGELFF
j_call: TRBJ2-2
d_call: -
v_call: TRBV2
clone_size: -

cdr3_nt: TGTGCCAGCAGCTTAGATCAGGGAAGGGAGACCCAGTACTTC
cdr3_aa: CASSLDQGRETQYF
j_call: TRBJ2-5
d_call: -
v_call: TRBV7-2
clone_size: -

cdr3_nt: TGTGCCAGCAGGGAGGACAGCCCGTACGAGCAGTACTTC
cdr3_aa: CASREDSPYEQYF
j_call: TRBJ2-7
d_call: -
v_call: TRBV28
clone_size: -